The text below deals with one TCR beta chain. Its antigen is still unknown. Per-base quality was not reported, and no clone a single base away is much larger than it. From cysteine to phenylalanine, the CDR3 is 14 amino acids long. Only the CDR3 DNA is retained, 42 bases long and in frame from the first base. CDR1 and CDR2, per the germline V gene, are MNHEY and SVGEGT. Trimming accounts for 8 bases at V and 1 base at J, while the number of junction bases matched to no gene is 5. TCRdb shows the sequencer as Illumina NovaSeq 6000. cDNA libraries for TCRalpha and TCRbeta were prepared by 5'RACE using constant-segment primers, with sample barcodes and unique molecular identifiers added. Trizol reagent was used to extract RNA from every sample. Amplification of the libraries took two PCR steps, and the second step added a second sample barcode plus Illumina TruSeq adapters. Sequencing of libraries was performed on an Illumina NovaSeq with 2 x 150 bp paired-end reads. Per the source publication's procedure: With migec v1.2.7, reads were demultiplexed and then collapsed into UMI-guided consensus sequences. With mixcr v2.1.11, UMI consensuses were aligned to TRA and TRB V and J templates and assembled into clonotypes. Clonotypes were classified as expanded or contracted when called significant by both edgeR and NoisET, with noise models trained on biological replicates. For edgeR calls, the cutoffs were a false discovery rate-adjusted p below 0.01 and a log2 fold-change threshold of 1. As an exploratory analysis of dynamics, max-normalized trajectories of the 1000 most abundant clonotypes were examined by PCA with hierarchical clustering. Separately sequenced CD4+ and CD8+ repertoires were used to assign a CD4 or CD8 phenotype to each responding clone. Starting from the raw public reads, TCRdb applied fastp trimming at Q25, assembled clones with MiXCR and retained in-frame beta chains. Entries are consolidated by CDR3 protein sequence, retaining the most common genes and DNA. TCRdb's processing, not the authors', yielded these V and J calls. This sample gives 450,000 to 650,000 distinct CDR3 sequences in total; less than 25% of them show up just once. Of the sample, about 8.4% is held by the ten largest clones.

PBMCs were isolated by Ficoll-Paque density gradient centrifugation. These data are taken from a study of T-cell memory formation after mild COVID-19 (dated by TCRdb to the early 2020s). The study in broad terms: Most TCR sequence clusters were specific to one of the two donors. The cohort comprised two young, previously healthy adult volunteers, one female and one male. In a couple of donors, T-cell clones that expanded and contracted after mild COVID-19 were followed by sequencing TCRalpha and TCRbeta repertoires longitudinally.

Results the study describes overall, beyond this receptor: The detection of some responding clones in pre-infection memory suggests that pre-existing cross-reactive memory T cells joined the SARS-CoV-2 response. Contracting CD4+ clones were found mainly in CM and EM memory subsets, while CD8+ clones were enriched in EMRA. From day 15 to 85, contracting clones showed balanced CD4/CD8 phenotypes, whereas a second wave of clones that expanded from day 15 to 37 leaned towards CD4+. SARS-CoV-2 specificity was not confirmed for the second-wave clones peaking on day 37. The study included only a couple of mild cases, and larger cohorts that include severe cases with pre-infection samples were judged to be necessary.

The specimen was PBMCs or a T cell subset sorted from them (not recorded which). The V and J genes are TRBV6-2 or TRBV6-3 and TRBJ1-5; TRBD1 matches 7 bases in the middle. This receptor was obtained from an adult woman who had mild COVID-19 (a few samples of this study predate the infection). The sample titles of this study are shuffled in the database, so cell type and time point are left out; the donor was told from shared clones. The CDR3 has the sequence CASGGQISNQPQHF. Read as DNA, the sequence is TGTGCCAGCGGGGGACAGATCAGCAATCAGCCCCAGCATTTT.